This is a list of T cell receptor beta chains from one sample in a study of blood T cell repertoires in COVID-19. Repertoires were generated with immunoSEQ multiplex PCR, while TCRdb's copy carries only in-frame clones and drops some. The sample includes under 30,000 clones, about nine tenths of them seen just once. Material: peripheral blood. The receptors stem from a woman of 80 years or more with active or convalescent COVID-19. CDR3s include the opening cysteine and the closing phenylalanine or tryptophan. The order of the fields is clone size, V gene, D gene, J gene, CDR3 DNA, CDR3 protein. D genes are given only for firm matches. The size entry is marked missing in some rows and otherwise reads once, few, many or a size class.

clone size: NA; V gene: TRBV7-6; D gene: NA; J gene: TRBJ1-1; CDR3 DNA: TGTGCCAGCAGCTTAGCGGGGGGGCACGGCACTGAAGCTTTCTTT; CDR3 protein: CASSLAGGHGTEAFF
clone size: NA; V gene: TRBV19; D gene: TRBD2; J gene: TRBJ2-2; CDR3 DNA: TGTGCCACCCGAGGAGGAGAGAGGGGACTAGCGGGAGCGACCGGGGAGCTGTTTTTT; CDR3 protein: CATRGGERGLAGATGELFF
clone size: NA; V gene: TRBV5-1; D gene: NA; J gene: TRBJ2-1; CDR3 DNA: TGCGCCAGCAACAATCCAGGTGTTGGGGGCGGCGAGCAGTTCTTC; CDR3 protein: CASNNPGVGGGEQFF
clone size: NA; V gene: TRBV24-1; D gene: TRBD1; J gene: TRBJ1-2; CDR3 DNA: TGTGCCACCAGTGATTCGAGACAGGGGTATTCGAATGGCTACACCTTC; CDR3 protein: CATSDSRQGYSNGYTF
clone size: NA; V gene: TRBV7-9; D gene: NA; J gene: TRBJ2-7; CDR3 DNA: TGTGCCAGCAGCCCCCTGGGGGCCCCCTACGAGCAGTACTTC; CDR3 protein: CASSPLGAPYEQYF
clone size: NA; V gene: TRBV27; D gene: NA; J gene: TRBJ1-1; CDR3 DNA: TGTGCCAGTACCGATTTGGCGGCGGGAAGTCACACTGAAGCTTTCTTT; CDR3 protein: CASTDLAAGSHTEAFF
clone size: few; V gene: TRBV28; D gene: NA; J gene: TRBJ2-6; CDR3 DNA: TGTGCCAGCGCCTCCTTGGCGGCCGGGGCCAACGTCCTGACTTTC; CDR3 protein: CASASLAAGANVLTF
clone size: NA; V gene: TRBV13; D gene: NA; J gene: TRBJ2-7; CDR3 DNA: TGTGCCAGCAGATATGGCAGCGCCGAGCAGTACTTC; CDR3 protein: CASRYGSAEQYF
clone size: NA; V gene: TRBV24-1; D gene: NA; J gene: TRBJ1-5; CDR3 DNA: TGTGCCACCAGTGCTGCGGGACCCAGCAATCAGCCCCAGCATTTT; CDR3 protein: CATSAAGPSNQPQHF
clone size: once; V gene: TRBV11-2; D gene: TRBD1; J gene: TRBJ2-7; CDR3 DNA: TGTGCCAGCAGCTTAACGGGACAGGACTACGAGCAGTACTTC; CDR3 protein: CASSLTGQDYEQYF